Below are 24 T cell receptor beta chains sequenced from a single sample in a study of shared clonotypes between healthy human individuals. Sequencing was performed with immunoSEQ multiplex PCR; in TCRdb, only in-frame clones are kept and a portion is missing. The table has 2 million to 3 million clones, approximately 92% seen once; the top ten hold around 0.15%. The specimen sequenced was naive CD4+ T cells sorted from blood. This sample's subset: CD45RA+ positively selected. Receptors were obtained from a man younger than 35 in good health.

The rearrangement joins TRBV11-2 to TRBJ1-1; the D is unclear. Germline loops: CDR1 SGHAT, CDR2 FQNNGV. Trimming stripped 6 bases from V and 1 base from J, with 9 bases between. The CDR3 runs 13 residues. CDR3 sequence reads: CASRATGNTEAFF. Written as DNA, the CDR3 is TGTGCCAGCAGAGCCACCGGGAACACTGAAGCTTTCTTT.

A note on this clone: The sample carries other DNA sequences with the same CDR3. The rearrangement joins TRBV9 to TRBJ2-3, with 11 nucleotides matching TRBD2. CDR1 is SGDLS and CDR2 is YYNGEE in the germline V gene. The CDR3 is 16 residues long. J gave up 6 bases and V 0 bases, and 6 bases lay outside the gene matches. CDR3 in amino acids: CASSVGLAGGTDTQYF. In nucleotides, the CDR3 is TGTGCCAGCAGCGTAGGGCTAGCGGGAGGTACGGATACGCAGTATTTT.

The chain recombines TRBV11-2 with TRBJ1-6; weak D call: TRBD1 (6 bases). The CDR3 length is 16 residues. V lost 3 bases and J lost 4, with 13 bases in between. Per germline, CDR1 SGHAT and CDR2 FQNNGV. CDR3 protein: CASSLGTLDYNSPLHF. In DNA, the CDR3 is TGTGCCAGCAGCTTGGGGACACTTGATTATAATTCACCCCTCCACTTT.

The gene calls are TRBV7-2 and TRBJ2-4; possible D gene TRBD1, 6 bases. The V end was cut by 5 bases, the J end by 6 bases, with 14 bases between. The CDR3 covers 14 residues. The germline gives CDR1 SGHTA, CDR2 FQGNSA. The DNA for the CDR3 is TGTGCCAGCAGCCTGATGGGGGCGGGAAACATTCAGTACTTC. Residues: CASSLMGAGNIQYF. The whole variable domain, remainder taken from reference TRBV7-2 and TRBJ2-4, is GAGVSQSPSNKVTEKGKDVELRCDPISGHTALYWYRQSLGQGLEFLIYFQGNSAPDKSGLPSDRFSAERTGGSVSTLTIQRTQQEDSAVYLCASSLMGAGNIQYFGAGTRLSVL.

The rearrangement links TRBV9 to TRBJ1-5; a possible D gene is TRBD1 (5 bases). V was shortened by 4 bases and J by 9 bases, with 20 bases between the two germline ends. The germline V gene has CDR1 SGDLS and CDR2 YYNGEE. The CDR3 contains 15 residues. The CDR3 loop is CASSPTGTDEGPQHF. CDR3 sequence (DNA): TGTGCCAGCAGCCCTACCGGGACTGACGAGGGGCCCCAGCATTTT.

The sample holds one count of this clone. The chain carries TRBV19 and TRBJ1-4; D is possibly TRBD1 (6 bases). V was cut by 8 bases and J by 0 bases, with 7 bases left in between. CDR3 length equals 13 residues. The V gene's germline CDR1 is LNHDA and CDR2 SQIVND (reference sequence). CDR3 DNA: TGTGCCAGTGGACAGTCAACTAATGAAAAACTGTTTTTT. It codes for CASGQSTNEKLFF.

The rearrangement uses TRBV23-1 and TRBJ1-6, with a tentative D call TRBD1 (6 bases). TRBV23-1 is an ORF; its function is uncertain. The CDR3 extends over 14 amino acids. Trimming cost V 3 bases and J 18 bases, with 21 bases left between them. CDR3 sequence: CASSHPGGGRPNHF. In DNA, the CDR3 is TGCGCCAGCAGTCATCCTGGGGGGGGGCGGCCCAACCACTTT.

This sequence joins TRBV6-1 and TRBJ2-7; 7 bases are shared with TRBD2. Germline V gives CDR1 MNHNS, CDR2 SASEGT. The CDR3 covers 15 residues. Losses at the gene ends were 7 bases for V and 6 bases for J; bases not matched to a gene: 15. The CDR3 coding sequence is TGTGCCAGCACCTGGGGAGGGAATTACCCCAGCGAGCAGTACTTC. Its protein product is CASTWGGNYPSEQYF.

V gene TRBV5-6 combines with J gene TRBJ1-1; D is ambiguous. Germline V gene lookup returns CDR1 SGHDT and CDR2 YYEEEE. The V gene lost 1 base and the J gene lost 0 bases, with 10 bases spanning the gap. This CDR3 has 15 amino acids. The CDR3 protein is CASSLRSVMNTEAFF. CDR3 DNA: TGTGCCAGCAGCTTGAGAAGCGTCATGAACACTGAAGCTTTCTTT.

The V and J genes are TRBV5-5 and TRBJ2-1; 10 nucleotides line up with TRBD2. The V gene end was trimmed by 0 bases and the J gene end by 9 bases; junction bases not matched to a gene: 9. The CDR3 loop spans 16 amino acids. Germline-derived CDR1 and CDR2 are SGHKS and YYEKEE (reference sequence). CDR3 sequence (DNA): TGTGCCAGCAGCTTGGAGGCTAGCGGGAGAGTGGGTGAGCAGTTCTTC. Encoded protein: CASSLEASGRVGEQFF. The whole variable domain, filled in from reference TRBV5-5 and TRBJ2-1, reads DAGVTQSPTHLIKTRGQQVTLRCSPISGHKSVSWYQQVLGQGPQFIFQYYEKEERGRGNFPDRFSARQFPNYSSELNVNALLLGDSALYLCASSLEASGRVGEQFFGPGTRLTVL.

V is TRBV7-9 and J is TRBJ2-1; D unclear. Germline V CDR1 and CDR2: SEHNR, FQNEAQ (reference sequence). The CDR3 runs to 16 residues. Trimming stripped 2 bases from V and 8 bases from J, with 19 bases between. CDR3 in DNA: TGTGCCAGCAGCTTATCTCAGTCACGGGCAATCGATGAGCAGTTCTTC. Protein sequence: CASSLSQSRAIDEQFF.

The rearrangement uses TRBV6-4 and TRBJ1-5, with 7 nucleotides matching TRBD1. Germline values: CDR1 MRHNA, CDR2 SNTAGT. J was trimmed by 0 bases and V by 7 bases; bases with no gene match: 6. The CDR3 spans 15 residues. The CDR3 reads CASTRGQSSNQPQHF. The DNA of the CDR3 is TGTGCCAGCACCCGGGGACAGTCTAGCAATCAGCCCCAGCATTTT.

This clone was seen a few times. The genes are TRBV2 and TRBJ1-5; D remains unclear. This CDR3 region has 14 residues. Germline-derived CDR1 and CDR2 are SNHLY and FYNNEI. The V and J ends lost 6 bases and 6 bases respectively, with 15 bases between them. The CDR3 sequence is CASSPTSPSQPQHF. The DNA of the CDR3 is TGTGCCAGCAGCCCAACAAGTCCCAGTCAGCCCCAGCATTTT.

The chain couples TRBV5-4 to TRBJ2-3; D is undetermined. Germline V gives CDR1 SGHNT, CDR2 YYREEE (reference sequence). The CDR3 has 14 amino acids. V was clipped by 4 bases and J by 4 bases, with 13 bases between them. The CDR3 spells CASSPVVGADTQYF. In nucleotides, the CDR3 is TGTGCCAGCAGCCCGGTCGTTGGGGCAGATACGCAGTATTTT.

In the case of this clone: Other DNA sequences of this sample code for an identical CDR3. DNA of the CDR3: TGTGCCAGCTCACCATCAACAGGGGGCAGCTATGGCTACACCTTC. Translated: CASSPSTGGSYGYTF. The gene calls are TRBV18 and TRBJ1-2; 9 nucleotides line up with TRBD1. The CDR3 runs to 15 residues. The J segment lost 4 bases and the V segment lost 2 bases, leaving 5 bases of the junction unmatched. Germline V gives CDR1 KGHSH, CDR2 LQKENI. Full variable domain (outside the CDR3, taken from reference TRBV18 and TRBJ1-2): NAGVMQNPRHLVRRRGQEARLRCSPMKGHSHVYWYRQLPEEGLKFMVYLQKENIIDESGMPKERFSAEFPKEGPSILRIQQVVRGDSAAYFCASSPSTGGSYGYTFGSGTRLTVV.

This sequence joins TRBV10-1 and TRBJ2-5; 9 nucleotides line up with TRBD2. The CDR3 is 20 amino acids. The ends lost 7 bases at V and 4 bases at J; junction bases unmatched: 25. Germline V gene lookup returns CDR1 WNHNN and CDR2 SYGVQD (reference sequence). CDR3 amino acids: CASKRWPKGLAGESAETQYF. CDR3 DNA: TGCGCCAGCAAAAGATGGCCCAAGGGGTTAGCGGGGGAGAGCGCAGAGACCCAGTACTTC.

This chain uses TRBV6-1 with TRBJ1-2; 9 nucleotides line up with TRBD1. The CDR3 runs 17 residues. Germline-derived CDR1 and CDR2 are MNHNS and SASEGT. The V segment lost 3 bases and the J segment 4 bases; nucleotides outside the gene matches: 12. The DNA for the CDR3 is TGTGCCAGCAGTGATCAAGCACAGGGGGCCTTTGCCTATGGCTACACCTTC. Protein: CASSDQAQGAFAYGYTF.

This rearrangement joins TRBV27 to TRBJ1-4; D gene unclear. Looked up from germline, CDR1 is MNHEY and CDR2 is SMNVEV (reference sequence). The CDR3 is 13 amino acids. Trimming took off 9 bases at V and 8 bases at J, with 16 bases between the two ends. DNA for the CDR3: TGTGCCAGTGGAGGATTCATGGGGGAAAAACTGTTTTTT. Its protein product is CASGGFMGEKLFF.

The chain combines TRBV7-2 with TRBJ2-7, with D unresolved. The CDR3 is 14 residues long. Germline CDR1 SGHTA, CDR2 FQGNSA. Trimming stripped 1 base from V and 3 bases from J, with 10 bases between. Here the CDR3 reads CASSLELGYYEQYF. As DNA, the CDR3 is TGTGCCAGCAGCTTAGAGCTGGGGTACTACGAGCAGTACTTC.

V usage is TRBV29-1 and J usage is TRBJ2-1, with D possibly TRBD1 on 6 matching bases. Trimming removed 4 bases at V and 5 bases at J, with 15 bases between. Germline loops: CDR1 SQVTM, CDR2 ANQGSEA. This CDR3 spans 14 amino acids. The chain's CDR3 is CSVVRQAVNNEQFF. For the CDR3, the DNA is TGCAGCGTTGTGAGACAGGCGGTGAACAATGAGCAGTTCTTC.

The V gene is TRBV6-5, the J gene TRBJ2-7, with 8 bases aligning to TRBD2. V lost 2 bases to trimming and J lost 1 base; unmatched junction nucleotides: 7. Germline CDR1 MNHEY, CDR2 SVGAGI. The CDR3 extends over 16 amino acids. The CDR3 here is CASSYAPGGGSYEQYF. The CDR3 DNA follows: TGTGCCAGCAGTTACGCCCCGGGCGGGGGGTCCTACGAGCAGTACTTC.

The chain carries TRBV6-6 and TRBJ1-3; the D is unclear. Trimming pared 0 bases from V and 0 bases from J, leaving 6 bases between. The CDR3 is 15 amino acids. The germline V gene encodes CDR1 MNHNY and CDR2 SVGAGI (reference sequence). The CDR3 DNA is TGTGCCAGCAGTTACTCGGCGGGCTCTGGAAACACCATATATTTT. Its protein product is CASSYSAGSGNTIYF.

V is TRBV5-6 and J is TRBJ2-7, with D possibly being TRBD2 (5 bases). The germline V gene encodes CDR1 SGHDT and CDR2 YYEEEE. CDR3 length: 12 amino acids. Trimming removed 3 bases at V and 6 bases at J, with 10 bases between. The CDR3 sequence: CASSSGGGEQYF. The CDR3 coding sequence is TGTGCCAGCAGCTCTGGAGGCGGCGAGCAGTACTTC. The complete variable domain, with remaining parts taken from reference TRBV5-6 and TRBJ2-7, reads DAGVTQSPTHLIKTRGQQVTLRCSPKSGHDTVSWYQQALGQGPQFIFQYYEEEERQRGNFPDRFSGHQFPNYSSELNVNALLLGDSALYLCASSSGGGEQYFGPGTRLTVT.

The chain joins TRBV6-5 to TRBJ2-7; D remains ambiguous. Germline-derived CDR1 and CDR2 are MNHEY and SVGAGI. The CDR3 is 12 amino acids. Trimming removed 2 bases from V and 4 bases from J, with 6 bases in between. The CDR3 DNA is TGTGCCAGCAGTTACACCCAATACGAGCAGTACTTC. Protein sequence: CASSYTQYEQYF.